Described below is a single T cell receptor beta chain sequence and its context. Time point given: blood 2 weeks post-SBRT. Treatment: 15 Gy SBRT to primary tumor, nephrectomy 4 weeks later. Libraries were prepared by immunoSEQ multiplex PCR; TCRdb keeps only in-frame clonotypes and omits some of them. This table has 100,000 to 150,000 clones, about 81% appearing once. These data are taken from a study of radiation and T cells in renal cell carcinoma. In germline, CDR1 is SGHRS, CDR2 YFSETQ. The CDR3 has 14 amino acids. Between the trimmed V and J ends, which lost 1 base and 1 base, there was a span of 5 bases.

This receptor was identified in an older woman with renal cell carcinoma. The sample in question was blood, obtained from a patient whose treatment included radiotherapy and nephrectomy. This chain joins TRBV5-1 and TRBJ2-2; unclear D gene. CDR3 protein: CASSLKENTGELFF. CDR3 in DNA: TGCGCCAGCAGCTTGAAAGAGAACACCGGGGAGCTGTTTTTT.